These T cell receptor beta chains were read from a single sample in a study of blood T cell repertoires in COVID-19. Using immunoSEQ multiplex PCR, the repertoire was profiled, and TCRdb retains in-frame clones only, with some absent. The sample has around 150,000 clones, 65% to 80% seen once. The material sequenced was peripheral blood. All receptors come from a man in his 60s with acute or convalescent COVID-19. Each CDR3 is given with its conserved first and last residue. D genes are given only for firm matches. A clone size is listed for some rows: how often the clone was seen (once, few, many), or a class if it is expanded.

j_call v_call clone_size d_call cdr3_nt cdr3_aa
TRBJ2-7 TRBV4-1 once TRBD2 TGCGCCAGCAGCGGGACTAGCGTTGCCTACGAGCAGTACTTC CASSGTSVAYEQYF
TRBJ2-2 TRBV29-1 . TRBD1 TGCAGCGTTGAAAGACAGGGGAACACCGGGGAGCTGTTTTTT CSVERQGNTGELFF
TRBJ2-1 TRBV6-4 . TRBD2 TGTGCCAGCAGTGGGGCTAGCGGGAGGGCCACTGAGCAGTTCTTC CASSGASGRATEQFF
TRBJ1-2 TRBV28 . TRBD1 TGTGCCAGCAGTCAACATACAGGGGCCTATGGCTACACCTTC CASSQHTGAYGYTF
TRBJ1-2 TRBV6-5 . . TGTGCCAGCAGGACCCGGGACACCTATGGCTACACCTTC CASRTRDTYGYTF
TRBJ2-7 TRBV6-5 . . TGTGCCAGCAGTTACGGGGTGTCAGGGGCCTACGAGCAGTACTTC CASSYGVSGAYEQYF
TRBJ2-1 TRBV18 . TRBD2 TGTGCCAGCTCAAATCGGGAGGGCCACAATGAGCAGTTCTTC CASSNREGHNEQFF
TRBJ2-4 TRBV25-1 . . TGTGCCAGCAGTTCCCCTGACATTCAGTACTTC CASSSPDIQYF
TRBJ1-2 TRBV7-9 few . TGTGCCAGCAGCTTAGGAGCGCAGGGTTATGGCTACACCTTC CASSLGAQGYGYTF
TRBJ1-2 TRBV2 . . TGTGCCAGCAACTATGGGGGGATGAGCTATGGCTACACCTTC CASNYGGMSYGYTF
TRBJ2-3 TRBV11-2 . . TGTGCCAGCAGCTTAGACCAGGTCACAGATACGCAGTATTTT CASSLDQVTDTQYF
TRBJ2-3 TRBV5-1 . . TGCGCCAGCAGGACCCTGGGACTTCAGGTCACAGATACGCAGTATTTT CASRTLGLQVTDTQYF
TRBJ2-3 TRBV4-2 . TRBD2 TGTGCCAGCAGCCAAGATAGCGGGAGGGTCACAGATACGCAGTATTTT CASSQDSGRVTDTQYF
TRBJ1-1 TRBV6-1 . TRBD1 TGTGCCAGCAGTGATACCTGGACAGGGGCGAACACTGAAGCTTTCTTT CASSDTWTGANTEAFF
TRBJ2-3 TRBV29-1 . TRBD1 TGCAGCGTTGGGTCAGACAGGGGGCACACAGATACGCAGTATTTT CSVGSDRGHTDTQYF
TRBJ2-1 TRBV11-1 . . TGTGCCAGCAGCGATCTAGCCGCTTGGTACAATGAGCAGTTCTTC CASSDLAAWYNEQFF
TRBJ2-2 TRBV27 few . TGTGCCAGCAGTTTATGGCTGAACACCGGGGAGCTGTTTTTT CASSLWLNTGELFF
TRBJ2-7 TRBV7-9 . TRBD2 TGTGCCAGCAGCTCCCGCCCGACTAGCGGGAGAGGCGAGCAGTACTTC CASSSRPTSGRGEQYF
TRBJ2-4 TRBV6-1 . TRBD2 TGTGCCAGCAGTGAATACGGGAGCGGGAGCGGCAAAAACATTCAGTACTTC CASSEYGSGSGKNIQYF
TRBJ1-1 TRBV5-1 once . TGCGCCAGCAGCACCCAAACAGGGAACACTGAAGCTTTCTTT CASSTQTGNTEAFF
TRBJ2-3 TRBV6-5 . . TGTGCCAGCAGTTACTCCGGGGGAGCCCGCTCAGATACGCAGTATTTT CASSYSGGARSDTQYF
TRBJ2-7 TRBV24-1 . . TGTGCCACCAGTGATGCAGGCCTAACCTACGAGCAGTACTTC CATSDAGLTYEQYF
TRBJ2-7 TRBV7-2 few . TGTGCCAGCAGCCCCCTCACGGGGAGCGAGCAGTACTTC CASSPLTGSEQYF
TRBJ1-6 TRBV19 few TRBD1 TGTGCCAGTAGTACAGGGGGTTCACCCCTCCACTTT CASSTGGSPLHF
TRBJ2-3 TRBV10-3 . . TGTGCCATCAGAGGCGGCCCCATGGGTACAGATACGCAGTATTTT CAIRGGPMGTDTQYF
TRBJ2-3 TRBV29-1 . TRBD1 TGCAGCGTTGAAGAACGGACAGGGATGACAGATACGCAGTATTTT CSVEERTGMTDTQYF
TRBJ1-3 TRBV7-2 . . TGTGCCAGCAGCTCGGACAGTCACCCCTCTGGAAACACCATATATTTT CASSSDSHPSGNTIYF
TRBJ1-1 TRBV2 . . TGTGCCAGCAGGAAGGGGGAGTCGACTGAAGCTTTCTTT CASRKGESTEAFF
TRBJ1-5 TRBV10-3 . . TGTGCCATCAGTGAGTCTAATTTCAGGGGTTCCAATCAGCCCCAGCATTTT CAISESNFRGSNQPQHF
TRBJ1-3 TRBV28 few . TGTGCCAGCATTGAGGGAGGAAACACCATATATTTT CASIEGGNTIYF
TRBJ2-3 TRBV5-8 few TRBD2 TGTGCCAGCAGCCGAGTCGGGATCAGCGGGGGCACAGATACGCAGTATTTT CASSRVGISGGTDTQYF
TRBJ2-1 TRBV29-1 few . TGCAGCGTTAGGCTAGCGTTTCCGCAGGGTGAGCAGTTCTTC CSVRLAFPQGEQFF
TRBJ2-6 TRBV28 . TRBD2 TGTGCCAGCAGCCGGGGGGACTCTGGGGCCAACGTCCTGACTTTC CASSRGDSGANVLTF
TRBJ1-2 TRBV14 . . TGTGCCAGCAGCCCCTTTGGCGGACACAGTGGCTACACCTTC CASSPFGGHSGYTF
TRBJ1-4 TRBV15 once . TGTGCCACCAGCAGGCAACAGGCCCAAACTAATGAAAAACTGTTTTTT CATSRQQAQTNEKLFF
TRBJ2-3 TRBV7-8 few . TGTGCCAGCAGCTTAGTTCCAGTTACGCAGTATTTT CASSLVPVTQYF
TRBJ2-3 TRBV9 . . TGTGCCAGCAGCGGCGGGACTAGCACAGATACGCAGTATTTT CASSGGTSTDTQYF
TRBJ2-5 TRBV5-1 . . TGCGCCACCACGTCGGGGGAGAACTTGGAGACCCAGTACTTC CATTSGENLETQYF
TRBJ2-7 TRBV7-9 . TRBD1 TGTGCCACTAACTCTCTCGAAGGGACAGGGGCCCACGAGCAGTACTTC CATNSLEGTGAHEQYF
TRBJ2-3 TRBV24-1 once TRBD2 TGTGCCACCAGTGAACTAGCGGGAGGGCCTCGGGTCCTCAGAGATACGCAGTATTTT CATSELAGGPRVLRDTQYF
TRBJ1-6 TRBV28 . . TGTGCCAGCAGTTTTACCGGGTTCAATTCACCCCTCCACTTT CASSFTGFNSPLHF
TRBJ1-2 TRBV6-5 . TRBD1 TGTGCCAGCAGCCCCGGGACAGAAATTAACTATGGCTACACCTTC CASSPGTEINYGYTF
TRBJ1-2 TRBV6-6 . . TGTGCCGGTTTGGGGGGAGGAGGCGGCTACACCTTC CAGLGGGGGYTF
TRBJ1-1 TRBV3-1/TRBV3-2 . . TGTGCCAGCAGCCTCTCCGGGACAGAAGCTTTCTTT CASSLSGTEAFF
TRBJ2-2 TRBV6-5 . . TGTGCCAGCAGGCCACAGAACACCGGGGAGCTGTTTTTT CASRPQNTGELFF
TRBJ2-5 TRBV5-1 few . TGCGCCAGCAGCGCCCCAATCGCGGAGACCCAGTACTTC CASSAPIAETQYF
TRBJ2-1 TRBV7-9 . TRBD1 TGTGCCAGCAGCTTAGACCGGGACAGGGGGCTTTATGAGCAGTTCTTC CASSLDRDRGLYEQFF